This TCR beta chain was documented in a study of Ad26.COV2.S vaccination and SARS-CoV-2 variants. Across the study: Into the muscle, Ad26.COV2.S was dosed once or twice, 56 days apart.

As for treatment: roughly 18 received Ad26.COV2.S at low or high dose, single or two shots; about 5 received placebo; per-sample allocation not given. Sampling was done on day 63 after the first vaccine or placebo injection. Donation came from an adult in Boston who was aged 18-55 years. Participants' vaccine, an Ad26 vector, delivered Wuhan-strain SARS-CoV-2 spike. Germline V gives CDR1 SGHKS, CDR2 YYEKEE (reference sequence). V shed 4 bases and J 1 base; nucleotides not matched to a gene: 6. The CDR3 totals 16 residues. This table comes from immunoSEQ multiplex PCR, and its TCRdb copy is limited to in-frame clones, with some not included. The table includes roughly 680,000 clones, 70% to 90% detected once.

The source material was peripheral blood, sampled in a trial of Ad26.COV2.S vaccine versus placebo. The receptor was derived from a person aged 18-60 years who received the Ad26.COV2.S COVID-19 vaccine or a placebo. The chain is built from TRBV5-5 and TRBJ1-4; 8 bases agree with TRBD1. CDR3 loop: CASSHGQGGTNEKLFF. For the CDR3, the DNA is TGTGCCAGCAGCCATGGACAGGGTGGAACTAATGAAAAACTGTTTTTT.